This is a list of T cell receptor beta chains from one sample in a study of T cells in Graves' hyperthyroidism and ophthalmopathy. From the multiplex PCR reads, TCRdb called clonotypes with MiXCR, one entry per CDR3 protein. The table records more than 350,000 distinct CDR3 sequences, about 14% of them present only once. The sample was blood. Every receptor here comes from a young woman with Graves' ophthalmopathy. Both conserved end residues are part of each CDR3. A D gene is named only where the DNA matches it firmly. Clone size, where shown, is once, few, many, or a class for clones that have expanded.

TRBV4-1,many,TRBD2,TRBJ2-5,CASRLAGGRETQYF,TGCGCCAGCAGACTAGCGGGGGGGCGGGAGACCCAGTACTTC
TRBV6-1,many,-,TRBJ1-2,CASSEQGPYGYTF,TGTGCCAGCAGTGAGCAGGGTCCCTATGGCTACACCTTC
TRBV20-1,-,TRBD1,TRBJ2-5,CSANPIQGNQETQYF,TGCAGTGCCAACCCCATACAGGGGAATCAAGAGACCCAGTACTTC
TRBV20-1,many,TRBD1,TRBJ2-7,CSAVEGGPSDEQYF,TGCAGTGCTGTAGAAGGGGGCCCGTCTGACGAGCAGTACTTC
TRBV10-3,few,-,TRBJ1-2,CAIKRNEGSPYGYTF,TGTGCCATCAAACGGAATGAGGGGAGTCCGTATGGCTACACCTTC
TRBV3-1,many,TRBD2,TRBJ2-5,CASSLPSGLANQETQYF,TGTGCCAGCAGCCTGCCCTCGGGACTAGCGAACCAAGAGACCCAGTACTTC
TRBV19,-,-,TRBJ1-2,CASSGRGGWGDGYTF,TGTGCCAGTAGTGGCCGCGGAGGCTGGGGGGATGGCTACACCTTC
TRBV19,-,-,TRBJ2-7,CASSRGTAASYEQYF,TGTGCCAGTTCTAGGGGAACAGCCGCGTCCTACGAGCAGTACTTC
TRBV14,many,TRBD1,TRBJ1-2,CASSHRPETGTNYGYTF,TGTGCCAGCAGCCACCGGCCCGAGACAGGGACTAACTATGGCTACACCTTC
TRBV24-1,few,-,TRBJ2-7,CATSDLDGYEQYF,TGTGCCACCAGTGATTTAGACGGCTACGAGCAGTACTTC
TRBV2,-,-,TRBJ1-5,CASRGVAGNQPQHF,TGTGCCAGCAGGGGGGTGGCGGGCAATCAGCCCCAGCATTTT